This record covers a single T cell receptor (beta chain). Its antigen is as yet unknown. Both 60 Vbeta primers and 13 Jbeta primers went into the PCR. The protocol was immunoSEQ multiplex PCR, while the TCRdb copy is restricted to in-frame clones and leaves out a portion. The sample holds over 150,000 clones; about 70% are singletons and the top ten take less than 3.5%. The entry originates in a study of cytomegalovirus exposure and HLA in healthy donors. Whole-study results and caveats: A later analysis reported that several of the most significant clusters appeared to be linked to common viral pathogens, among them Epstein-Barr virus. Prediction of most subjects' HLA-A and HLA-B alleles by TCR beta sequences was reportedly accurate. The CMV antigen specificity of a few CMV-associated chains was confirmed through in vitro analysis.

Unmatched junction bases numbered 5, after V lost 3 bases and J lost 3 bases. The length of the CDR3 is 14 residues. Germline CDR1 reads MDHEN; CDR2 reads SYDVKM. The source is a middle-aged woman in good health and CMV-seropositive. The rearrangement joins TRBV28 to TRBJ2-7, with 7 bases matching TRBD1. Sequencing was carried out using PBMCs. The CDR3, as DNA: TGTGCCAGCAGTTTCGGACAGGTCCTCTACGAGCAGTACTTC. It encodes CASSFGQVLYEQYF. Together with reference TRBV28 and TRBJ2-7, the CDR3 gives the full variable domain: DVKVTQSSRYLVKRTGEKVFLECVQDMDHENMFWYRQDPGLGLRLIYFSYDVKMKEKGDIPEGYSVSREKKERFSLILESASTNQTSMYLCASSFGQVLYEQYFGPGTRLTVT.